The 18 T cell receptor beta chains below come from one sample, sequenced in a study of cytomegalovirus exposure and HLA in healthy donors. Data came from immunoSEQ multiplex PCR; TCRdb stores just in-frame clones and leaves some out. The sample yields more than 120,000 clones, around nine tenths seen once. The sequenced sample consisted of PBMCs. The receptors originated from a man between 18 and 35 years old in good health and CMV-seropositive.

The chain joins TRBV11-1 to TRBJ1-2; D perhaps matches TRBD1 (5 bases). Trimming stripped 3 bases from V and 4 bases from J, with 6 bases between. CDR3 length: 12 amino acids. Germline V gene lookup returns CDR1 SGHAT and CDR2 FQDESV (reference sequence). This CDR3 is CASSFDSYGYTF. DNA of the CDR3: TGTGCCAGCAGCTTCGACAGCTATGGCTACACCTTC.

Here the CDR3 DNA reads TGTGCCAGTAGTACCGGGTGGCCCACTGAAGCTTTCTTT. This encodes CASSTGWPTEAFF. This chain joins TRBV19 and TRBJ1-1; D uncertain. This CDR3 has 13 amino acids. V was trimmed by 4 bases and J by 4 bases, leaving 10 bases between them. Per germline, CDR1 LNHDA and CDR2 SQIVND (reference sequence).

The chain joins TRBV5-6 to TRBJ2-1, with D possibly being TRBD1 (5 bases). V lost 4 bases, J lost 6 bases, and 11 bases lay in between. The CDR3 spans 13 residues. CDR1 and CDR2 (germline): SGHDT, YYEEEE. The CDR3 here is CASSGANLNEQFF. The CDR3 DNA follows: TGTGCCAGCAGCGGGGCTAATCTCAATGAGCAGTTCTTC.

The chain uses TRBV10-1 and TRBJ2-1, with a possible D match to TRBD2 (5 bases). Looked up from germline, CDR1 is WNHNN and CDR2 is SYGVQD (reference sequence). The CDR3 extends over 16 amino acids. Trimming shortened V by 2 bases and J by 1 base, and 12 bases separated the two germline ends. The DNA for the CDR3 is TGCGCCAGCAGTGAGCCTCGCGGGCCTTCCTACAATGAGCAGTTCTTC. This translates into CASSEPRGPSYNEQFF.

The chain carries TRBV11-2 and TRBJ2-5; D uncertain. The CDR3 is made up of 13 amino acids. The germline V gene encodes CDR1 SGHAT and CDR2 FQNNGV. Trimming shortened V by 0 bases and J by 7 bases, and 9 bases separated the two germline ends. The CDR3 loop is CASSLDPSRTQYF. CDR3 coding DNA: TGTGCCAGCAGCTTAGATCCCTCTAGGACCCAGTACTTC.

V is TRBV9 and J is TRBJ2-5, with 10 bases that match TRBD2. The CDR3 totals 13 residues. The V gene end was trimmed by 8 bases and the J gene end by 5 bases; junction bases not matched to a gene: 6. Germline V gene lookup returns CDR1 SGDLS and CDR2 YYNGEE. This chain's CDR3 is CASSLAGVETQYF. In DNA, the CDR3 is TGTGCCAGTTCTCTAGCGGGGGTGGAGACCCAGTACTTC.

CDR3 sequence reads: CASSLGDPGRGETQYF. The CDR3 region has the DNA TGTGCCAGCAGCTTAGGCGATCCGGGGAGAGGAGAGACCCAGTACTTC. The chain employs TRBV7-9 and TRBJ2-5, with D possibly being TRBD2 (5 bases). From germline, CDR1 is SEHNR and CDR2 FQNEAQ (reference sequence). CDR3 length: 16 residues. V was pared by 1 base and J by 4 bases, with 16 bases between.

This chain joins TRBV2 and TRBJ2-1; 11 bases match TRBD1. The ends lost 2 bases at V and 6 bases at J; junction bases unmatched: 6. This CDR3 comprises 16 residues. Germline V CDR1 and CDR2: SNHLY, FYNNEI. CDR3 protein: CASSEIGTGGGNEQFF. CDR3 nucleotides: TGTGCCAGCAGTGAAATCGGGACAGGGGGAGGCAATGAGCAGTTCTTC.

The chain couples TRBV10-3 to TRBJ1-2, with TRBD1 matching 8 bases. The J segment lost 4 bases and the V segment lost 10 bases, leaving 8 bases of the junction unmatched. The CDR3 extends over 13 amino acids. Germline V lookup: CDR1 ENHRY, CDR2 SYGVKD. The DNA of the CDR3 is TGTGCCACCTTGGGACAGGATGGCTATGGCTACACCTTC. This translates into CATLGQDGYGYTF.

V is TRBV6-1 and J is TRBJ2-7; 9 bases fit TRBD2. This CDR3 spans 18 amino acids. Trimming took 4 bases from V and 2 from J; bases not matched to a gene: 15. The germline V gene has CDR1 MNHNS and CDR2 SASEGT. The CDR3 coding sequence is TGTGCCAGCAGTGTTCAATCGGTAGCGGGGGAATTACCCTACGAGCAGTACTTC. Translating gives CASSVQSVAGELPYEQYF.

The J gene is TRBJ1-2, the V gene TRBV6-5; the D is unclear. V was clipped by 0 bases and J by 4 bases, with 15 bases between them. CDR3 length equals 16 residues. The germline V gene has CDR1 MNHEY and CDR2 SVGAGI. The CDR3 coding sequence is TGTGCCAGCAGTTACTCGTTTTCAGGAAATAGCTATGGCTACACCTTC. Its translation is CASSYSFSGNSYGYTF.

This chain uses TRBV30 with TRBJ2-1, with 14 bases aligning to TRBD2. This CDR3 comprises 14 residues. The trim removed 2 bases at V and 9 bases at J, leaving 3 bases unmatched. Per the germline V gene, CDR1 is GTSNPN and CDR2 is SVGIG (reference sequence). As DNA, the CDR3 is TGTGCCTGGAGTCCAGGGACTAGCGGGAGTGAGCAGTTCTTC. This gives the protein CAWSPGTSGSEQFF.

The chain is built from TRBV15 and TRBJ2-6; 8 nucleotides match TRBD1. This CDR3 comprises 16 residues. The V segment lost 5 bases and the J segment 1 base; nucleotides outside the gene matches: 4. Germline CDR1 is LNHNV and CDR2 is YYDKDF (reference sequence). The CDR3 DNA reads TGTGCCACCAGCGCCAGACAGGGGTCTGGGGCCAACGTCCTGACTTTC. As protein: CATSARQGSGANVLTF.

V gene TRBV7-9 combines with J gene TRBJ2-5; D unclear. The CDR3 contains 12 residues. The V end lost 2 bases, the J end lost 4 bases, and 5 bases lay between the germline ends. Germline CDR1 SEHNR, CDR2 FQNEAQ (reference sequence). CDR3 residues: CASSLILETQYF. DNA for the CDR3: TGTGCCAGCAGCTTAATATTAGAGACCCAGTACTTC.

The chain joins TRBV5-1 to TRBJ1-1; no firm D call. With 0 bases removed from V and 2 bases from J, the gap between germline ends came to 11 bases. Germline CDR1 and CDR2: SGHRS and YFSETQ. The CDR3 is made up of 15 amino acids. The CDR3 loop is CASSLVNSYNTEAFF. CDR3 bases: TGCGCCAGCAGCTTGGTTAACAGTTATAACACTGAAGCTTTCTTT.

The gene calls are TRBV5-4 and TRBJ2-1, with D possibly matching TRBD2 (5 bases). V lost 0 bases, J lost 5 bases, and 12 bases lay in between. The CDR3 length is 15 residues. The V gene's germline CDR1 is SGHNT and CDR2 YYREEE (reference sequence). The DNA for the CDR3 is TGTGCCAGCAGCTTGGTACAAGGGAGTAACAATGAGCAGTTCTTC. Its protein is CASSLVQGSNNEQFF.

The rearrangement links TRBV10-3 to TRBJ1-2, with TRBD1 matching over 8 bases. Losses at the gene ends were 7 bases for V and 2 bases for J; bases not matched to a gene: 6. Germline CDR1 ENHRY, CDR2 SYGVKD. This CDR3 region has 14 residues. In DNA, the CDR3 is TGTGCCATCACCAAGGACAGGGAAAACTATGGCTACACCTTC. It translates to CAITKDRENYGYTF.

The chain links TRBV7-2 to TRBJ1-1, with 10 bases lining up with TRBD1. V gave up 5 bases and J gave up 4 bases; unmatched junction bases: 7. The V gene's germline CDR1 is SGHTA and CDR2 FQGNSA. The CDR3 covers 15 residues. CDR3 nucleotide sequence: TGTGCCAGCAGCCTCCGGGACAGGGGAGGCACTGAAGCTTTCTTT. It yields the protein CASSLRDRGGTEAFF.